This is a list of T cell receptor beta chains from one sample in a study of neoadjuvant anti-PD-1 for oral cavity cancer. Libraries were prepared by immunoSEQ multiplex PCR; TCRdb keeps only in-frame clonotypes and omits some of them. The sample yields roughly 68,000 clones, about nine tenths seen once. The source material was PBMCs, sampled after nivolumab (anti-PD-1) treatment. The receptors come from a person between 40 and 85 years old with oral cavity squamous cell carcinoma. Each CDR3 is given with its conserved first and last residue. A D gene is named only where the DNA matches it firmly. Clone size is given for some rows only: seen once, a few or many times, or a class if the clone is expanded.

j_call v_call d_call clone_size cdr3_nt cdr3_aa
TRBJ1-1 TRBV5-1 . . TGCGCCAGCAGAACAGGGTCGAACACTGAAGCTTTCTTT CASRTGSNTEAFF
TRBJ2-5 TRBV5-5 TRBD1 . TGTGCCAGCAGCCAGACAGGGCCGGAGACCCAGTACTTC CASSQTGPETQYF
TRBJ1-1 TRBV10-3 . . TGTGCCATCAGGAGGGGCGGACGAGAAGCTTTCTTT CAIRRGGREAFF
TRBJ2-2 TRBV5-1 . . TGCGCCAGCAGCTTGCACGACAGCTACACCGGGGAGCTGTTTTTT CASSLHDSYTGELFF
TRBJ1-1 TRBV9 . . TGTGCCAGCAGCGTAGCCGGTAACACTGAAGCTTTCTTT CASSVAGNTEAFF
TRBJ1-2 TRBV9 . . TGTGCCAGCAGCGTAGCTGGGCCCCCGGGGGGACGGATCTATGGCTACACCTTC CASSVAGPPGGRIYGYTF
TRBJ1-1 TRBV27 . . TGTGCCAGCAGCCCCCGGGTGGGGAGGGACACTGAAGCTTTCTTT CASSPRVGRDTEAFF
TRBJ1-2 TRBV28 . once TGTGCCAGCAGTTTAGGGGGGTGGTTGGGCTATGGCTACACCTTC CASSLGGWLGYGYTF
TRBJ2-1 TRBV5-4 TRBD2 . TGTGCCAGCAGCTCGGCCGGGACTAGCGCCTACAATGAGCAGTTCTTC CASSSAGTSAYNEQFF
TRBJ1-4 TRBV2 . . TGTGCCACCCAGGGGTACTTGTTTAATGAAAAACTGTTTTTT CATQGYLFNEKLFF
TRBJ2-5 TRBV7-9 . . TGTGCCAGCAGCTTAGTAAGCTGGGAGACCCAGTACTTC CASSLVSWETQYF
TRBJ1-1 TRBV30 . few TGTGCCTGGAGTGTGCGCGGGGCGGCTGAAGCTTTCTTT CAWSVRGAAEAFF
TRBJ2-2 TRBV5-1 TRBD1 . TGCGCCAGCAGCATGACAGGGCCCGGGGAGCTGTTTTTT CASSMTGPGELFF
TRBJ2-7 TRBV6-5 TRBD2 . TGTGCCAGCAGTTACACTCTAGGACTAGCGGCCTACGAGCAGTACTTC CASSYTLGLAAYEQYF
TRBJ2-2 TRBV30 TRBD1 once TGTGCCTGGAGGGGACAGGGGAACACCGGGGAGCTGTTTTTT CAWRGQGNTGELFF
TRBJ1-2 TRBV7-9 . . TGTGCCAGCAGCTCAGACCCGGGTTGGGGGGCTCATGGCTACACCTTC CASSSDPGWGAHGYTF
TRBJ1-6 TRBV21-1 . . TGTGCCAGCAGCAAAGAGGAAACAGCCACCGATGTTTATAATTCACCCCTCCACTTT CASSKEETATDVYNSPLHF
TRBJ1-3 TRBV19 TRBD1 . TGTGCCAGTACCTATACCAACTTCGGGACAGGAGGCGCTCGGAGAAACACCATATATTTT CASTYTNFGTGGARRNTIYF
TRBJ2-7 TRBV10-1 TRBD2 . TGCGCCAGCAGCCCGGGGGGGGTCCACGAGCAGTACTTC CASSPGGVHEQYF
TRBJ2-7 TRBV2 . . TGTGCCAGCAGCGCGAACAGGGAATCTCGCTACGAGCAGTACTTC CASSANRESRYEQYF
TRBJ2-2 TRBV5-1 . . TGCGCCAGCAGCTTGGGAGGCAGGGTTTACACCGGGGAGCTGTTTTTT CASSLGGRVYTGELFF
TRBJ1-1 TRBV30 . . TGTGCCTGGAGTGTAAAGGGAAAGCTCGCTGAAGCTTTCTTT CAWSVKGKLAEAFF
TRBJ2-7 TRBV5-1 . . TGCGCCAGCAGCTTGGTTGGGGGTGGTAGGTACGAGCAGTACTTC CASSLVGGGRYEQYF
TRBJ1-4 TRBV6-1 . . TGTGCCAGCAGGGGCGGACAGCAGGGTCATGAAAAACTGTTTTTT CASRGGQQGHEKLFF
TRBJ2-7 TRBV7-8 . . TGTGCCAGCAGCTTCCAAGGCTCAGACTACGAGCAGTACTTC CASSFQGSDYEQYF
TRBJ2-3 TRBV7-3 . . TGTGCCAGCAGCTTAGCCCTTAGCACAGATACGCAGTATTTT CASSLALSTDTQYF
TRBJ2-7 TRBV19 TRBD2 . TGTGCCAGTAGTACCGTGCTTGGGGGGGGATTTTCCTACGAGCAGTACTTC CASSTVLGGGFSYEQYF
TRBJ2-1 TRBV4-1 . . TGCGCCAGCAGTCCGACAGGGAGGTTCGGCAATGAGCAGTTCTTC CASSPTGRFGNEQFF
TRBJ1-4 TRBV7-9 . . TGTGCCAGCAGCTTAGCCCAGACAACTAATGAAAAACTGTTTTTT CASSLAQTTNEKLFF
TRBJ2-1 TRBV7-6 TRBD1 . TGTGCCAGCAGCACCGGACAGGGAAGTTTCGTCAATGAGCAGTTCTTC CASSTGQGSFVNEQFF
TRBJ2-1 TRBV10-1 . . TGCGCCAGTGGCGGGGTTGGTGAGCAGTTCTTC CASGGVGEQFF
TRBJ2-7 TRBV5-1 . . TGCGCCAGCAGCTTGTTGCAGGCCCTCTCCTACGAGCAGTACTTC CASSLLQALSYEQYF
TRBJ2-7 TRBV9 . . TGTGCCAGCAGCGGCGGATCAGGGGACCACGAGCAGTACTTC CASSGGSGDHEQYF
TRBJ2-2 TRBV15 TRBD2 . TGTGCCACCAGCTGGACTAGCGGGTATACCGGGGAGCTGTTTTTT CATSWTSGYTGELFF
TRBJ2-7 TRBV5-1 TRBD1 . TGCGCCAGCAGCCCGAGCCCCCCAAGAGACAGGGGCCGACGAAATCGGGTCCACGAGCAGTACTTC CASSPSPPRDRGRRNRVHEQYF
TRBJ2-5 TRBV5-1 TRBD2 . TGCGCCAGCAGCTCCGGGACTAGCGGAAAAGAGACCCAGTACTTC CASSSGTSGKETQYF
TRBJ2-7 TRBV13 . . TGTGCCAGCAGCTTAGTGTCAGGGTACGAGCAGTACTTC CASSLVSGYEQYF
TRBJ1-2 TRBV2 . . TGTGCCAGCAATCGGGTCGCCGTAGGGATAGAGGCCTACACCTTC CASNRVAVGIEAYTF
TRBJ1-1 TRBV2 TRBD1 . TGTGCCAGCAGTCCAGGGGGGTACACTGAAGCTTTCTTT CASSPGGYTEAFF
TRBJ1-1 TRBV9 TRBD1 . TGTGCCAGCGGTCCGGGGGACAGGGCCACTGAAGCTTTCTTT CASGPGDRATEAFF
TRBJ2-5 TRBV28 . . TGTGCCAGCAGTTTAACAGGGAAAGAGACCCAGTACTTC CASSLTGKETQYF
TRBJ1-5 TRBV2 . few TGTGCCAGCAGTGAAGACAGGGTGTATAAGCCCCAGCATTTT CASSEDRVYKPQHF
TRBJ1-1 TRBV5-6 TRBD1 once TGTGCCAGCAGCAGGACAGGGGGCGTGTACACTGAAGCTTTCTTT CASSRTGGVYTEAFF
TRBJ1-1 TRBV7-2 . . TGTGCCAGCAGCTGGACCCCTGAAACGGGAGCTTTCTTT CASSWTPETGAFF
TRBJ2-2 TRBV5-1 . . TGCGCCAGCAGCCCCCGCCTGGGACCGAACACCGGGGAGCTGTTTTTT CASSPRLGPNTGELFF
TRBJ2-7 TRBV27 TRBD2 . TGTGCCAGCAGTTTAGGGGTCCCGACTAGCGGGAGTTGGTACGAGCAGTACTTC CASSLGVPTSGSWYEQYF
TRBJ2-7 TRBV7-6 . . TGTGCCAGCAGCTTAGGGAGCCTAGCGGCACAGGGCGAGCAGTACTTC CASSLGSLAAQGEQYF
TRBJ2-1 TRBV27 . . TGTGCCAGCAGTTTATGGGTCCTCTCACCACATGAGCAGTTCTTC CASSLWVLSPHEQFF
TRBJ2-1 TRBV2 . . TGTGCCAGCAGTGTGGACGGGTACAATGAGCAGTTCTTC CASSVDGYNEQFF
TRBJ1-2 TRBV28 . . TGTGCCAGCAGTCCAGCCGGGACACTGTATGGCTACACCTTC CASSPAGTLYGYTF
TRBJ1-1 TRBV28 TRBD1 . TGTGCCAGCAGTTTTCCCGGAGGGGGCTTAAGGACTGAAGCTTTCTTT CASSFPGGGLRTEAFF
TRBJ2-5 TRBV4-1 TRBD2 . TGCGCCAGCAGCCCCGCCGCCCTAGCGGGAGGAGAGACCCAGTACTTC CASSPAALAGGETQYF
TRBJ2-7 TRBV6-5 . . TGTGCCAGCAGTTACGTGGGGGCCGGCGAGCAGTACTTC CASSYVGAGEQYF
TRBJ1-1 TRBV30 . . TGTGCTTGGAGGGTTATGACCACTGAAGCTTTCTTT CAWRVMTTEAFF
TRBJ1-1 TRBV6-6 . . TGTGCCACCGGGGACCCGCCAGGGAACACTGAAGCTTTCTTT CATGDPPGNTEAFF
TRBJ1-3 TRBV5-8 . . TGTGCCAGCAGCTTGGCCAGGGTTGGAAACACCATATATTTT CASSLARVGNTIYF
TRBJ1-2 TRBV30 . . TGTGCCGGCGCAGGTTTTGGCTACACCTTC CAGAGFGYTF
TRBJ1-2 TRBV5-1 . . TGCGCCAGCAGCTTGGTAGACTCCATCCTCACCTTC CASSLVDSILTF